The clone carrying this T cell receptor (beta chain) was seen only a few times. Its antigen is currently unknown. CDR1 and CDR2 from the germline V gene are MNHEY and SMNVEV (reference sequence). The CDR3 spans 14 residues. V dropped 4 bases and J dropped 9 bases, with 16 bases sitting between them. The sample originates from a study of CD8+ T cells in alopecia areata. Turning to the study itself: Patients in the treated group were given tofacitinib by mouth, 5 to 10 mg twice a day. The drug, tofacitinib, lasted 6 to 18 months, followed by 6 months off drug.

Isolated RNA was reverse transcribed into cDNA used as the sequencing template. The protocol was immunoSEQ multiplex PCR, while the TCRdb copy is restricted to in-frame clones and leaves out a portion. The sample includes 12,000 or so clones, approximately 61% of them seen just once. Study observations and caveats: For lesional scalp, especially alopecia totalis/universalis, clonality was higher than in normal scalp. Scalp specimens additionally yield sequences from normal skin's resident alphabeta T cells.

Collected material from alopecia areata patients comprised lesional scalp punch biopsies and peripheral blood. The sequencing sample was made of skin. This sequence joins TRBV27 and TRBJ1-5; a possible D gene is TRBD1 (5 bases). The receptor was isolated from a human donor with alopecia areata. Here the CDR3 reads CASSSSGWGGPQHF. The CDR3, as DNA: TGTGCCAGCAGTTCCTCAGGGTGGGGGGGGCCCCAGCATTTT.